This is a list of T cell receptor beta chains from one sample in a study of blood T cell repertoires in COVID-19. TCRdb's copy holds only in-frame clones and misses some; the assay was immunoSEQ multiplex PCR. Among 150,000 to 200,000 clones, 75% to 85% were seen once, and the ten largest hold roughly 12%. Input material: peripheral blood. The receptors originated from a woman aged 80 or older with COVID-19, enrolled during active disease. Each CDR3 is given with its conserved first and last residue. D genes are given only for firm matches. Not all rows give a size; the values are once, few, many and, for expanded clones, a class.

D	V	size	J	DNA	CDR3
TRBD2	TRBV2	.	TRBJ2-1	TGTGCCAGCAGCGTTCTAGCGGGAGAACCCTACAATGAGCAGTTCTTC	CASSVLAGEPYNEQFF
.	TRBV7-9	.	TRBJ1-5	TGTGCCAGCAGCTTAGATAAAACCGAGAATCAGCCCCAGCATTTT	CASSLDKTENQPQHF
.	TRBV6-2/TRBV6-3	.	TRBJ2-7	TGTGCCAGCAGTTTCCCAAACTACGAGCAGTACTTC	CASSFPNYEQYF
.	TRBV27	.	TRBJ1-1	TGTGCCAGCAGTCGCAGACGCCTGGTAGCGGGGTCCAAATTGGGGAACACTGAAGCTTTCTTT	CASSRRRLVAGSKLGNTEAFF
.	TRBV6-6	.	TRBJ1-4	TGTGCCAGCAGAGTTTTTAGGGGGAGCGATGAAAAACTGTTTTTT	CASRVFRGSDEKLFF
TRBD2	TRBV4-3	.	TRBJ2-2	TGCGCCAGCAGCCAAGTCCCAGCGGGGGACCACACCGGGGAGCTGTTTTTT	CASSQVPAGDHTGELFF
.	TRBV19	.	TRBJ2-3	TGTGCCAGTAGTAGGACAGTTAGCACAGATACGCAGTATTTT	CASSRTVSTDTQYF
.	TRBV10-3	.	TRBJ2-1	TGTGCCATCAGTGTGAACAGCTACAATGAGCAGTTCTTC	CAISVNSYNEQFF
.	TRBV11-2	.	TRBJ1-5	TGTGCCAGCAGCTTAGATCTCCCTCAGCCCCAGCATTTT	CASSLDLPQPQHF
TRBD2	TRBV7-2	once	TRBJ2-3	TGTGCCAGCAGCTTAGGTATTAGCGGGAGGTGGTTGACAGATACGCAGTATTTT	CASSLGISGRWLTDTQYF
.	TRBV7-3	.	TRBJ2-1	TGTGCCAGCAGCTCCACAGGGTCCAATGAGCAGTTCTTC	CASSSTGSNEQFF
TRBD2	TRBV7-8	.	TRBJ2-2	TGTGCCAGCAGCTTAGGGGTAGCGGGGACCCTGAACACCGGGGAGCTGTTTTTT	CASSLGVAGTLNTGELFF
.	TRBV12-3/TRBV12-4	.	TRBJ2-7	TGTGCCAGCAGGTTCGGAGACCGGCAGTACTTC	CASRFGDRQYF
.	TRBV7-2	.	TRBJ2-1	TGTGCCAGCAACCCCTCCCTAGGAAGGGAGCAGTTCTTC	CASNPSLGREQFF
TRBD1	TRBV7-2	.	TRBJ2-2	TGTGCCAGCAGCTCGACAGGGGCCGGGGAGCTGTTTTTT	CASSSTGAGELFF
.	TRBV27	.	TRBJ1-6	TGTGCCAGCAGTTTAGAGGGGGACGGCTATAATTCACCCCTCCACTTT	CASSLEGDGYNSPLHF
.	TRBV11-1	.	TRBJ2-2	TGTGCCAGCAGCCTGACTAACACCGGGGAGCTGTTTTTT	CASSLTNTGELFF
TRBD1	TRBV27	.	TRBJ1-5	TGTGCCAGCAGTTGGACAGGGACCCAGCCCCAGCATTTT	CASSWTGTQPQHF
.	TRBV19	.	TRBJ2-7	TGTGCCAGTAGTATAGTACTCGACAACGAGCAGTACTTC	CASSIVLDNEQYF
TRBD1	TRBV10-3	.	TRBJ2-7	TGTGCCATCAGAGCGACAGGGAATTACGCCTACGAGCAGTACTTC	CAIRATGNYAYEQYF
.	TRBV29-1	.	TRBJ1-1	TGCAGCGTTAATTTGGAGGATAACACTGAAGCTTTCTTT	CSVNLEDNTEAFF
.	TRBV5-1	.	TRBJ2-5	TGCGCCAGCACAGGGGTTGGGCAGGTCCAAGAGACCCAGTACTTC	CASTGVGQVQETQYF
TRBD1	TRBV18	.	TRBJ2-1	TGTGCCAGCTCACCCCAGGGGGCCCCCTACAATGAGCAGTTCTTC	CASSPQGAPYNEQFF
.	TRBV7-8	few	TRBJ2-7	TGTGCCAGCAGCTTAGAAGGAGACTACCACGAGCAGTACTTC	CASSLEGDYHEQYF
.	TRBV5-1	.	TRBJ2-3	TGCGCCAGCAGCTTGGGACAGTACACAGATACGCAGTATTTT	CASSLGQYTDTQYF
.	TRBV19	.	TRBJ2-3	TGTGCCAGTAGTATAGAAGCCGCAGATACGCAGTATTTT	CASSIEAADTQYF
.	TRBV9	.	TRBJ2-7	TGTGCCAGCAGCGTCCGACAGGTACCCTACGAGCAGTACTTC	CASSVRQVPYEQYF
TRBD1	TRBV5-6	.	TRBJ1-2	TGTGCCAGCAGCTTGGCCGGAGGGGGCCGGGGCTACACCTTC	CASSLAGGGRGYTF
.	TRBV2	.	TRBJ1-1	TGTGCCAGCAGTGAAATTGGGGGCGCTGAAGCTTTCTTT	CASSEIGGAEAFF
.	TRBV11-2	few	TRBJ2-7	TGTGCCAGCAGCGGTGCAGGGGCCTCAAGCTCCTACGAGCAGTACTTC	CASSGAGASSSYEQYF
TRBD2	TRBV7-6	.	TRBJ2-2	TGTGCCAGCAGCTTAGAGGCCCAGCGGGGGGATGCCGGGGAGCTGTTTTTT	CASSLEAQRGDAGELFF
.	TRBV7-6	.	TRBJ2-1	TGTGCCAGCAGCTTAGCGGGGCGGGAGCAGTTCTTC	CASSLAGREQFF
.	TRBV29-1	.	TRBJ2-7	TGCAGCGTACCCGACAGTATCGGGCAGTACTTC	CSVPDSIGQYF
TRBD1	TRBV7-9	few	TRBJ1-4	TGTGCCAGCACCGGGACAGCTAATGAAAAACTGTTTTTT	CASTGTANEKLFF
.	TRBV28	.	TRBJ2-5	TGTGCCAGCAGTTTGTTTGAGGAGTCGCAGACCCAGTACTTC	CASSLFEESQTQYF
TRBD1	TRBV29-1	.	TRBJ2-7	TGCAGCGTCCGGACAGGGGGTCGCTACGAGCAGTACTTC	CSVRTGGRYEQYF
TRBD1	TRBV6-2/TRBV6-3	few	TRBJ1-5	TGTGCCAGCAGTTATAGTTCCTGGACAGGGATGTCTTATAGCAATCAGCCCCAGCATTTT	CASSYSSWTGMSYSNQPQHF
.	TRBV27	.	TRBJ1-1	TGTGCCAGCAGAAGGGAGGCCTACACTGAAGCTTTCTTT	CASRREAYTEAFF
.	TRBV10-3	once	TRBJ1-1	TGTGCCATCACCTCACAGGGAGACACTGAAGCTTTCTTT	CAITSQGDTEAFF
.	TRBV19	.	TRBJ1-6	TGTGCCAGTAGTCTCACAGGGTATAATTCACCCCTCCACTTT	CASSLTGYNSPLHF
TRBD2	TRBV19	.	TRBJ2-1	TGTGCCACTGGACTAGCGGGAGGATTTCTCCATGAGCAGTTCTTC	CATGLAGGFLHEQFF
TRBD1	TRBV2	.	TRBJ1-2	TGTGCCAGCAGTGGCGGCAGGGGGCACGGATCCTATGGCTACACCTTC	CASSGGRGHGSYGYTF
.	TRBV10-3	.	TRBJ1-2	TGTGCCATCAGTGAGTCAGGCAGGGCCAACTATGGCTACACCTTC	CAISESGRANYGYTF
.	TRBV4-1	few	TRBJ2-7	TGCGCCAGCAGCCAGAGCGTCAGTTACGAGCAGTACTTC	CASSQSVSYEQYF